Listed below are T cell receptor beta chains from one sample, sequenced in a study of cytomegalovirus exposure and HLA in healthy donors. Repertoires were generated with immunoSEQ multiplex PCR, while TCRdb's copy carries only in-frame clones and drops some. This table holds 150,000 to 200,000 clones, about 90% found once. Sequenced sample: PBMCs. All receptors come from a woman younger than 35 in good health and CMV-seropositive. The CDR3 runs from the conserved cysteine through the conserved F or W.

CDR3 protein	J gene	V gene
CASSQHRALSSGNTIYF	TRBJ1-3	TRBV4-1
CASRPAGRGVYGYTF	TRBJ1-2	TRBV11-2
CASSRENQETQYF	TRBJ2-5	TRBV2
CASSYTGSRGYTF	TRBJ1-2	TRBV11-2
CAISESTGARNTIYF	TRBJ1-3	TRBV10-3
CASARAPEAFF	TRBJ1-1	TRBV6-6
CSVVTSASYEQYF	TRBJ2-7	TRBV29-1
CATSRGWGSFLGGEGYTF	TRBJ1-2	TRBV15
CASKSGSGRWYEQYF	TRBJ2-7	TRBV27
CASSLGTGAYEQYF	TRBJ2-7	TRBV4-2
CAWSGLYNEQFF	TRBJ2-1	TRBV30
CASSLVQFHEQYF	TRBJ2-7	TRBV7-2
CASSSSTGGASYTGELFF	TRBJ2-2	TRBV5-1
CASSNTPLALGEQYF	TRBJ2-7	TRBV9
CASSVAGGLGDTQYF	TRBJ2-3	TRBV9
CASSRGDNSYEQYF	TRBJ2-7	TRBV28
CASSHRTDNTGELFF	TRBJ2-2	TRBV7-8
CASRRTGENIQYF	TRBJ2-4	TRBV5-8
CASSIERQSYEQYF	TRBJ2-7	TRBV19
CASRKTGSTDTQYF	TRBJ2-3	TRBV6-6
CASCRQPNTEAFF	TRBJ1-1	TRBV28
CAIRPEARTGAFF	TRBJ1-1	TRBV10-3
CASSQGLGNIQYF	TRBJ2-4	TRBV7-2
CASSLGISRDRASNYGYTF	TRBJ1-2	TRBV7-9
CASSFDRAGSGTDTQYF	TRBJ2-3	TRBV7-6
CASSRGLSDPVEQFF	TRBJ2-1	TRBV5-6
CASSPGLSNTGELFF	TRBJ2-2	TRBV7-9